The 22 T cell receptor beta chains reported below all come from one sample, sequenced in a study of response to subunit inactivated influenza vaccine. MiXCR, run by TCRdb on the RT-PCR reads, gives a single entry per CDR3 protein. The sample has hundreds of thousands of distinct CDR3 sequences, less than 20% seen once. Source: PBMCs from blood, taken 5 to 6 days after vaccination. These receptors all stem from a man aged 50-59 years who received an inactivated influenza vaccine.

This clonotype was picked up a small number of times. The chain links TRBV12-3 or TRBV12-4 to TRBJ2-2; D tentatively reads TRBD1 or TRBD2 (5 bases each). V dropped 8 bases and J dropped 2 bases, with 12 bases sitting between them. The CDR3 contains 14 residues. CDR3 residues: CASVGTANTGELFF. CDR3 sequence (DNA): TGTGCCAGCGTAGGGACGGCAAACACCGGGGAGCTGTTTTTT.

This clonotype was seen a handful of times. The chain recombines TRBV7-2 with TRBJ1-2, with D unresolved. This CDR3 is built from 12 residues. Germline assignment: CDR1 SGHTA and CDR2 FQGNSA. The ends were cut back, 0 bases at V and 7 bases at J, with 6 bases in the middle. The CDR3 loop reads CASSLAGFGYTF. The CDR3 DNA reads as TGTGCCAGCAGCTTAGCGGGGTTTGGCTACACCTTC.

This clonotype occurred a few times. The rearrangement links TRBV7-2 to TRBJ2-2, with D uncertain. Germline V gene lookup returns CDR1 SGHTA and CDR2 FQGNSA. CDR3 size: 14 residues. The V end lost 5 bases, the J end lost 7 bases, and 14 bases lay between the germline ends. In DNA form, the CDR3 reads TGTGCCAGCAGCCCCTCTGGGGTTATCGGGGAGCTGTTTTTT. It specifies CASSPSGVIGELFF.

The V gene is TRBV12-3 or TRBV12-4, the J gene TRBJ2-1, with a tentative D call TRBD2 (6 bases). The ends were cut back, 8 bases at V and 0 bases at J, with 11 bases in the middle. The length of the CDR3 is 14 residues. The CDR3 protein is CASLSGFSYNEQFF. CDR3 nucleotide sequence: TGTGCCAGCTTAAGCGGGTTCTCCTACAATGAGCAGTTCTTC.

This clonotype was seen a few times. The CDR3, as DNA: TGTGCCAGCAGCGGGTGGAATGAGCAGTTCTTC. Translation: CASSGWNEQFF. The genes are TRBV12-3 or TRBV12-4 and TRBJ2-1, with no clear D. This CDR3 is built from 11 residues. Trimming cost V 6 bases and J 7 bases, with 7 bases left between them.

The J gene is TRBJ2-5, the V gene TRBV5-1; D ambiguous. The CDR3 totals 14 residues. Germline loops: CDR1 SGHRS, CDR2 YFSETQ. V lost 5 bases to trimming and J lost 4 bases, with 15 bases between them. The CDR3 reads CASRLSATRETQYF. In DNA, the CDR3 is TGCGCCAGCAGATTGTCAGCCACTCGAGAGACCCAGTACTTC.

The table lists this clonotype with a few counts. CDR3 in amino acids: CSVVWTVSYEQYF. The CDR3 nucleotides are TGCAGCGTCGTCTGGACAGTTTCCTACGAGCAGTACTTC. The rearrangement uses TRBV29-1 and TRBJ2-7; TRBD1 is a possible D gene (6 bases). V dropped 6 bases and J dropped 1 base, with 13 bases sitting between them. This CDR3 is 13 amino acids long. CDR1 and CDR2 (germline): SQVTM, ANQGSEA.

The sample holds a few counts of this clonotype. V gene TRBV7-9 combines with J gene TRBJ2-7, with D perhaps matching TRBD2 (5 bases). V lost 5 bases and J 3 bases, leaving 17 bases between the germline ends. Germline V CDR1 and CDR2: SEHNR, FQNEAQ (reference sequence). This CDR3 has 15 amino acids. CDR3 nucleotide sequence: TGTGCCAGCAGCAACCCGACGGGAAGCCTCTACGAGCAGTACTTC. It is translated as CASSNPTGSLYEQYF.

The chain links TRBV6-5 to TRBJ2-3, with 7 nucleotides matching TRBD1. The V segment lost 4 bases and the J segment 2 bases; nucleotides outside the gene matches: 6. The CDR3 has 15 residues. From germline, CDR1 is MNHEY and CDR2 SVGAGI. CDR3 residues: CASSSVQGFTDTQYF. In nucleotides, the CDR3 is TGTGCCAGCAGTTCCGTACAGGGGTTCACAGATACGCAGTATTTT.

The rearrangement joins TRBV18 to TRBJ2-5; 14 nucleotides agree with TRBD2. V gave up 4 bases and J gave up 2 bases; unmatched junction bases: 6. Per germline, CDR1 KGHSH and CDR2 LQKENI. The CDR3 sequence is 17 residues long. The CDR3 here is CASSRGTSGSGQETQYF. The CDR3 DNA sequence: TGTGCCAGCTCACGAGGGACTAGCGGGAGCGGGCAAGAGACCCAGTACTTC.

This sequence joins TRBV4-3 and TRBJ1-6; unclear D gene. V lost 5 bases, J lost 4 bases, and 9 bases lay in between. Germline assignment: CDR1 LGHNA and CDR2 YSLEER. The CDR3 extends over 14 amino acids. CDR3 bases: TGCGCCAGCAGCTTGGACCGGTATAATTCACCCCTCCACTTT. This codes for CASSLDRYNSPLHF.

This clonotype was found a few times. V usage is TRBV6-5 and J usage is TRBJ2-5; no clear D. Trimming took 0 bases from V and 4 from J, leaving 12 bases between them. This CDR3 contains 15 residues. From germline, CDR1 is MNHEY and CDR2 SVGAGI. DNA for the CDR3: TGTGCCAGCAGTTACTCATCGCCGGTCGGAGAGACCCAGTACTTC. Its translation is CASSYSSPVGETQYF.

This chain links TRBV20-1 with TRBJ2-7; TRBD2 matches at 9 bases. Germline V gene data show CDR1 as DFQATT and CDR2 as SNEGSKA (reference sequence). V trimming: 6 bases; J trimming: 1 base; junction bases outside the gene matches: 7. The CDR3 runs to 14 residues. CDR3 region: CSAHSGGTSYEQYF. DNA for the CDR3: TGCAGTGCCCACAGCGGGGGGACATCCTACGAGCAGTACTTC.

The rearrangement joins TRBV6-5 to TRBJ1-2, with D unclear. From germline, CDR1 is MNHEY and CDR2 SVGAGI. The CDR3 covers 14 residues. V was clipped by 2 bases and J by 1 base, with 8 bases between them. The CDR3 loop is CASSYTIYNYGYTF. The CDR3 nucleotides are TGTGCCAGCAGTTACACGATATATAACTATGGCTACACCTTC.

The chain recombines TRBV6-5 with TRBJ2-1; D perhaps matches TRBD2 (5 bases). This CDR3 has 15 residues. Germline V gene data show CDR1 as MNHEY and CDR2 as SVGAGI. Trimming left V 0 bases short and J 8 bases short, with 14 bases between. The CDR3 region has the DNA TGTGCCAGCAGTTACTCGGGAGTCCCGCCCCATGAGCAGTTCTTC. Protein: CASSYSGVPPHEQFF.

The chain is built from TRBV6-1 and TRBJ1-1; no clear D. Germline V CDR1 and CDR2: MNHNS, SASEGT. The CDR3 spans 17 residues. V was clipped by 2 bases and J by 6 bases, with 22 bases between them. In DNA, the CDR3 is TGTGCCAGCAGTGAACCCCGAAAAGACCTTTTGGGCGCTGAAGCTTTCTTT. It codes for CASSEPRKDLLGAEAFF.

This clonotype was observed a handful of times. The CDR3 loop is CASSGRQGAKNIQYF. The CDR3 DNA follows: TGTGCCAGCAGCGGAAGACAGGGAGCCAAAAACATTCAGTACTTC. The V call is TRBV12-3 or TRBV12-4, the J call TRBJ2-4, with 7 bases matching TRBD1. With 6 bases clipped from V and 0 bases from J, the junction kept 5 bases outside the gene matches. The CDR3 consists of 15 residues.

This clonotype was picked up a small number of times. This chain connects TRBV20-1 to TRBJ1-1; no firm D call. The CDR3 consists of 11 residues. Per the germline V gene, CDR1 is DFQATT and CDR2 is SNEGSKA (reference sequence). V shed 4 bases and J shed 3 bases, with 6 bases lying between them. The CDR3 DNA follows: TGCAGTGCTAAACTGTACACTGAAGCTTTCTTT. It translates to CSAKLYTEAFF.

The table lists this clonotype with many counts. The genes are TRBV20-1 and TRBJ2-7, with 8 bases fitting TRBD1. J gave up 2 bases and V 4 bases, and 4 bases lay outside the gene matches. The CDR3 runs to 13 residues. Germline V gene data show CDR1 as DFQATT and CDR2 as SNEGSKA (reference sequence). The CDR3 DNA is TGCAGTGCTAACCAGGGGGCAGCCTACGAGCAGTACTTC. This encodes CSANQGAAYEQYF.

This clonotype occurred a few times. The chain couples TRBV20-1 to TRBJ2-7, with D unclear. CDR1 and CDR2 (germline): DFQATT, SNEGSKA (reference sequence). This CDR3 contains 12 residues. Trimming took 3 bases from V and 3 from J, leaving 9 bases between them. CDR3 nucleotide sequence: TGCAGTGCTAGTGTTCATAACTACGAGCAGTACTTC. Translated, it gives CSASVHNYEQYF.

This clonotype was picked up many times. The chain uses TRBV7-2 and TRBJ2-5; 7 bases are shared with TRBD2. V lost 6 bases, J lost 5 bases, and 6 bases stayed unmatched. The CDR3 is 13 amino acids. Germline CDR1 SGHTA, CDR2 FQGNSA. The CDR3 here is CASSARRGETQYF. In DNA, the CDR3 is TGTGCCAGCAGTGCCAGGCGGGGGGAGACCCAGTACTTC. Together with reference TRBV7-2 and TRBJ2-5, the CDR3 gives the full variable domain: GAGVSQSPSNKVTEKGKDVELRCDPISGHTALYWYRQSLGQGLEFLIYFQGNSAPDKSGLPSDRFSAERTGGSVSTLTIQRTQQEDSAVYLCASSARRGETQYFGPGTRLLVL.

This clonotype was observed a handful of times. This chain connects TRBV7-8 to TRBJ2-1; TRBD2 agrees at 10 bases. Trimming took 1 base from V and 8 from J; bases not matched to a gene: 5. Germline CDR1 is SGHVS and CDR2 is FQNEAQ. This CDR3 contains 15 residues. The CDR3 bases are TGTGCCAGCAGCTTAGAGGGACTAGCGAAGGATGAGCAGTTCTTC. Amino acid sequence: CASSLEGLAKDEQFF.